The entry below describes one T cell receptor (beta chain). Treatment: about 20 received Ad26.COV2.S at low or high dose, single or two shots; about 5 received placebo; per-sample allocation not given. Collection of samples fell on day 63 after the first vaccine or placebo injection. Based in Boston, the donor was an adult of 18-55 years. The entry originates in a study of Ad26.COV2.S vaccination and SARS-CoV-2 variants. Assay: immunoSEQ multiplex PCR; the TCRdb copy retains only in-frame clones and omits some. The table shows fewer than 800,000 clones, with 89% occurring only once. This receptor was taken from a person between 18 and 59 years old who received the Ad26.COV2.S COVID-19 vaccine or a placebo. This specimen consisted of peripheral blood, obtained in a trial of Ad26.COV2.S vaccine versus placebo.

This chain's CDR3 is CASSEARQRERPQHF. Written as DNA, the CDR3 is TGTGCCAGCAGTGAAGCGCGTCAAAGGGAGCGGCCCCAGCATTTT. This chain links TRBV6-1 with TRBJ1-5; D gene unclear. Germline V gives CDR1 MNHNS, CDR2 SASEGT. Trimming removed 0 bases from V and 9 bases from J, with 15 bases in between. The CDR3 is made up of 15 amino acids.